This record concerns one T cell receptor (beta chain) sequence. Libraries were prepared by immunoSEQ multiplex PCR; TCRdb keeps only in-frame clonotypes and omits some of them. Of approximately 160,000 clones in the sample, 70% to 90% were seen once. Germline-derived CDR1 and CDR2 are GTSNPN and SVGIG (reference sequence). The CDR3 loop spans 15 amino acids. The germline V and J ends were trimmed by 0 bases and 4 bases, with 10 bases remaining between them. The data originate from a study of T cell responses to AZD1222 COVID-19 vaccine. This clonotype was sampled from an adult in good health. The material sequenced was peripheral blood, taken on day 0 of AZD1222 vaccination. The rearrangement joins TRBV30 to TRBJ1-6; TRBD1 is a possible D gene (5 bases). CDR3 protein: CAWSVRGSYNSPLHF. CDR3 nucleotide sequence: TGTGCCTGGAGTGTACGGGGCAGTTATAATTCACCCCTCCACTTT.